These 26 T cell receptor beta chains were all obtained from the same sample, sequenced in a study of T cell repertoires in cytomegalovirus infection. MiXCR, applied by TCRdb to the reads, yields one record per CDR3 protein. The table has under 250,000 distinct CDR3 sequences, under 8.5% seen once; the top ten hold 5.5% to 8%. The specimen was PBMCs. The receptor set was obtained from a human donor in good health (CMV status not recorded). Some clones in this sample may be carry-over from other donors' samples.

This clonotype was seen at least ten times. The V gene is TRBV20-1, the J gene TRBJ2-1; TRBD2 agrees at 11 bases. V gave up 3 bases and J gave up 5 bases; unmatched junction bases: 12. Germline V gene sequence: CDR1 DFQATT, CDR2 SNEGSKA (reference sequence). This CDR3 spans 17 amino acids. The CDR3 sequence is CSARGQGSGGVDNEQFF. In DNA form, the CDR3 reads TGCAGTGCTAGGGGACAGGGTAGCGGGGGGGTCGACAATGAGCAGTTCTTC.

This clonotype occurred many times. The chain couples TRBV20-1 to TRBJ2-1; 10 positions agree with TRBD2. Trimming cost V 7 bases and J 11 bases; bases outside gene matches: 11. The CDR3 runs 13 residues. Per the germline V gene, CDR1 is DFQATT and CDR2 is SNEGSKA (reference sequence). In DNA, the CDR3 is TGCAGTGTTCGGGGTAGCGGGGGGACAAAGCAGTTCTTC. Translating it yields CSVRGSGGTKQFF.

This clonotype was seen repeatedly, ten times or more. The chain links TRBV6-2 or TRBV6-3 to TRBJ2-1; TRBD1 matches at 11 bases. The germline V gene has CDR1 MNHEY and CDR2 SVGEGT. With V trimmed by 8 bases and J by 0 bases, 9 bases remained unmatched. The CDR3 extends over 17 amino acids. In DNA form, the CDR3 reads TGTGCCAGCCGGGACAGGGGGGCTAGGGACTCCTACAATGAGCAGTTCTTC. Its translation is CASRDRGARDSYNEQFF.

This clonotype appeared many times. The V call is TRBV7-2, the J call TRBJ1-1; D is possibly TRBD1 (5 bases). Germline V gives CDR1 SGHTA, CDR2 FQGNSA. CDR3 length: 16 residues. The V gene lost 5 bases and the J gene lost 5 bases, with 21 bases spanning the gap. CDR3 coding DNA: TGTGCCAGCAGCCGATCGAGTGGAGGGGAATGGACTGAAGCTTTCTTT. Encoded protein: CASSRSSGGEWTEAFF.

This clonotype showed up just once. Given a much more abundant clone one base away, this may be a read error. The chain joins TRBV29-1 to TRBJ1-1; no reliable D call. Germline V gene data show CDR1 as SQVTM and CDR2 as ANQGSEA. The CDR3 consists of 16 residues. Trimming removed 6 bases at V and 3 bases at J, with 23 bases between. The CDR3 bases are TGCAGCGTCCAGCAGATTCGAGGGTTTGGGGACACTGAAGCTTTCTTT. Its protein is CSVQQIRGFGDTEAFF.

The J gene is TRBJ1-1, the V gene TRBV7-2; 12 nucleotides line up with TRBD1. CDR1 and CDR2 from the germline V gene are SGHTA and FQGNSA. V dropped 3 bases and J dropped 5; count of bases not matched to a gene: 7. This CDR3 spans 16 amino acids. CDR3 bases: TGTGCCAGCAGCTTGGGACAGGGGGCTTGGGGTACTGAAGCTTTCTTT. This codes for CASSLGQGAWGTEAFF. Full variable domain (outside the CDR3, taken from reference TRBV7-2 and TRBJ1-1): GAGVSQSPSNKVTEKGKDVELRCDPISGHTALYWYRQSLGQGLEFLIYFQGNSAPDKSGLPSDRFSAERTGGSVSTLTIQRTQQEDSAVYLCASSLGQGAWGTEAFFGQGTRLTVV.

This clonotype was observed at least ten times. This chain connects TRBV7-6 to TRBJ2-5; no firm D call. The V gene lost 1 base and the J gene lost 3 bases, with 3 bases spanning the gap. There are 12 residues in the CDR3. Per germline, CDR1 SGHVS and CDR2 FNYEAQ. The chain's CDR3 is CASSLGEETQYF. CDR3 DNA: TGTGCCAGCAGCTTAGGGGAAGAGACCCAGTACTTC.

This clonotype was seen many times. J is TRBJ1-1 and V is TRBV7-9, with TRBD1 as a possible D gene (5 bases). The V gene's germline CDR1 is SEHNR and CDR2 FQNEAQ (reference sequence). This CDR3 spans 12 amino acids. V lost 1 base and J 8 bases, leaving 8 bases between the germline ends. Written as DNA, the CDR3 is TGTGCCAGCAGCTTAGGACAGAGAGAAGCTTTCTTT. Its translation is CASSLGQREAFF.

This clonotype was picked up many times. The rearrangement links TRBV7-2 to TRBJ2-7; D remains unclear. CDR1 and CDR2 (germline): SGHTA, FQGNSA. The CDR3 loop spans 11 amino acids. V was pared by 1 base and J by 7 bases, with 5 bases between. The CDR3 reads CASSLVGEQYF. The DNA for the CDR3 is TGTGCCAGCAGCTTAGTAGGGGAGCAGTACTTC.

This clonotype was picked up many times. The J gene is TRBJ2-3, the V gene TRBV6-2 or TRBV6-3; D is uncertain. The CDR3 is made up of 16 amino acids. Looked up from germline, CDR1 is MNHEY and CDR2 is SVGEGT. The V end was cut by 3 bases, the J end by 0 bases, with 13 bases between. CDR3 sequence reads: CASSYGRTSSTDTQYF. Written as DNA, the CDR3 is TGTGCCAGCAGTTATGGACGGACCTCTAGCACAGATACGCAGTATTTT.

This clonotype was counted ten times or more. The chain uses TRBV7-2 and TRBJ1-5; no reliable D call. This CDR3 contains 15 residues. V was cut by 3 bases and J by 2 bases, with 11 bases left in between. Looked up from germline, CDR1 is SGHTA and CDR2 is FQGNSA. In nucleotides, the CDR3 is TGTGCCAGCAGCTTTATTGGTGCAGGCAATCAGCCCCAGCATTTT. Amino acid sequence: CASSFIGAGNQPQHF.

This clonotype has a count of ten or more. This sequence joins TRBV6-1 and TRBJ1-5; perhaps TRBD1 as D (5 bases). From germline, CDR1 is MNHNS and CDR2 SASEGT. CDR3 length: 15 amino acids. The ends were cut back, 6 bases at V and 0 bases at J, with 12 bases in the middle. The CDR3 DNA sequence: TGTGCCAGCAGCATAGGTGGGGGTAGCAATCAGCCCCAGCATTTT. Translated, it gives CASSIGGGSNQPQHF.

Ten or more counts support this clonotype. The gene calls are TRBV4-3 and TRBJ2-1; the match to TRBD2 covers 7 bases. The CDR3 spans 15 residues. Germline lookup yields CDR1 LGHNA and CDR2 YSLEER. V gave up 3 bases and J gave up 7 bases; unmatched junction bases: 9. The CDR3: CASSHGRSPPNEQFF. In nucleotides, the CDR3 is TGCGCCAGCAGCCACGGGAGGTCCCCTCCGAATGAGCAGTTCTTC.

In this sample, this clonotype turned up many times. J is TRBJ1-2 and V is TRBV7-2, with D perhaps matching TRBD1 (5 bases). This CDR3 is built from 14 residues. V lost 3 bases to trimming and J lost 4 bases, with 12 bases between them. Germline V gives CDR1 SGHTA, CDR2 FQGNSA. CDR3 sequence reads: CASSFSSQGYGYTF. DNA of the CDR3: TGTGCCAGCAGCTTCTCCTCTCAGGGCTATGGCTACACCTTC.

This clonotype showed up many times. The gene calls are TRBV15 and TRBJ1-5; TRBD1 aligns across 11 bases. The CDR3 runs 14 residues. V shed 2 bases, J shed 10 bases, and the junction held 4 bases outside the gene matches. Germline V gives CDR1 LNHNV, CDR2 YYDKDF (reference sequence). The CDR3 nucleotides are TGTGCCACCAGCAGAAGGGACAGGGGGGATCCCCAGCATTTT. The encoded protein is CATSRRDRGDPQHF.

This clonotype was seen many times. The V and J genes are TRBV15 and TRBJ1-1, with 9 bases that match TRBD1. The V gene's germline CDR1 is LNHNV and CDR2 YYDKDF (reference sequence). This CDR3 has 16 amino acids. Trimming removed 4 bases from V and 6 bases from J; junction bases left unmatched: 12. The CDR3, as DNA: TGTGCCACCAGCACCAGAACGGGACAGGGTTTGGCTGAAGCTTTCTTT. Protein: CATSTRTGQGLAEAFF.

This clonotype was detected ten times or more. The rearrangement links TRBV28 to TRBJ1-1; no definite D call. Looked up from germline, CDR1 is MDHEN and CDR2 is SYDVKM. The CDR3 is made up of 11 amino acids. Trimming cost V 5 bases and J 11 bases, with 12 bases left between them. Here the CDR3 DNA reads TGTGCCAGCAGTCCAGTATTGGGGGCTTTCTTT. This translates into CASSPVLGAFF.

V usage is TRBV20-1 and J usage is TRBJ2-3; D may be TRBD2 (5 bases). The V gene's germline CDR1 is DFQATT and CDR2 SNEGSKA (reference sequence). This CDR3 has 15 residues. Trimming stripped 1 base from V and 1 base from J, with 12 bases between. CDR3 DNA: TGCAGTGCTAGAGCAGTGGACTTTCGCACAGATACGCAGTATTTT. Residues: CSARAVDFRTDTQYF.

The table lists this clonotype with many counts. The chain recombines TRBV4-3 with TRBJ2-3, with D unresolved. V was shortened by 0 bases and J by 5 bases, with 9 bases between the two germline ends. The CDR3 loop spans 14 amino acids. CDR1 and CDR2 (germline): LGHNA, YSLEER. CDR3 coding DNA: TGCGCCAGCAGCCAAGATCCTTTGGGAGATACGCAGTATTTT. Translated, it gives CASSQDPLGDTQYF.

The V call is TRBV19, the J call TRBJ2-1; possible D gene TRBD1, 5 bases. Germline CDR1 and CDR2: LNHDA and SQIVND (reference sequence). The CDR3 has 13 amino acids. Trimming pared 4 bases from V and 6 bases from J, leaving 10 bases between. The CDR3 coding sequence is TGTGCCAGTAGTACCAGGGTAGGCAATGAGCAGTTCTTC. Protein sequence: CASSTRVGNEQFF.

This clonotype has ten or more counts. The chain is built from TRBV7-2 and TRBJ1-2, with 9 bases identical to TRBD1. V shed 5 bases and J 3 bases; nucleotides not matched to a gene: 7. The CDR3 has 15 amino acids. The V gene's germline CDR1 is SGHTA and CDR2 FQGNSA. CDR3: CASSPGQGYDYGYTF. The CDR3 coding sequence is TGTGCCAGCAGCCCGGGACAGGGATATGACTATGGCTACACCTTC.

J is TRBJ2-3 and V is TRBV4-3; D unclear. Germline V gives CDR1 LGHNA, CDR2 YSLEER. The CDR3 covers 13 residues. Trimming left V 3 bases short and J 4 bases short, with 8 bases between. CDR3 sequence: CASSQSVADTQYF. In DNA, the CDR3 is TGCGCCAGCAGCCAGAGCGTGGCAGATACGCAGTATTTT.

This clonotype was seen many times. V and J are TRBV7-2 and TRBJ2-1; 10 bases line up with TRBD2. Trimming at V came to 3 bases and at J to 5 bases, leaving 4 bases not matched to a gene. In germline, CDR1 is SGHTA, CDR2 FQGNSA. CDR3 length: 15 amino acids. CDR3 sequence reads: CASSLTSGFNNEQFF. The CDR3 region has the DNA TGTGCCAGCAGCTTGACTAGCGGGTTTAACAATGAGCAGTTCTTC. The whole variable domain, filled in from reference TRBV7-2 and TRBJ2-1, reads GAGVSQSPSNKVTEKGKDVELRCDPISGHTALYWYRQSLGQGLEFLIYFQGNSAPDKSGLPSDRFSAERTGGSVSTLTIQRTQQEDSAVYLCASSLTSGFNNEQFFGPGTRLTVL.

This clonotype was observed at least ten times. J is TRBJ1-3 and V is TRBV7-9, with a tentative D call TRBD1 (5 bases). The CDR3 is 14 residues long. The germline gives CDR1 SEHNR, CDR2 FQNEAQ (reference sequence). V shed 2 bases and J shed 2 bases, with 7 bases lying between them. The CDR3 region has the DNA TGTGCCAGCAGCTTACAACAGGCTGGAAACACCATATATTTT. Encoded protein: CASSLQQAGNTIYF.

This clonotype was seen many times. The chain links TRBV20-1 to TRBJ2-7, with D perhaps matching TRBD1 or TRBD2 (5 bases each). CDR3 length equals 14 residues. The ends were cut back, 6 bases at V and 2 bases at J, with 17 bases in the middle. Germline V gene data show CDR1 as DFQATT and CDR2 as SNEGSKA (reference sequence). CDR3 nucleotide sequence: TGCAGTGCGTTACCCGGGACCGCAGCCTACGAGCAGTACTTC. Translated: CSALPGTAAYEQYF.

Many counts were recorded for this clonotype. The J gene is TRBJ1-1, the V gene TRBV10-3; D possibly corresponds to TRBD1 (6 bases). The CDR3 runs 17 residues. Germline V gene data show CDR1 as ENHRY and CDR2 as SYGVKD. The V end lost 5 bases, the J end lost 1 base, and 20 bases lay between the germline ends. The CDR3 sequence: CAISSFGTSPGNTEAFF. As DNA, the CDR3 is TGTGCCATCAGTAGTTTCGGGACATCTCCAGGGAACACTGAAGCTTTCTTT.